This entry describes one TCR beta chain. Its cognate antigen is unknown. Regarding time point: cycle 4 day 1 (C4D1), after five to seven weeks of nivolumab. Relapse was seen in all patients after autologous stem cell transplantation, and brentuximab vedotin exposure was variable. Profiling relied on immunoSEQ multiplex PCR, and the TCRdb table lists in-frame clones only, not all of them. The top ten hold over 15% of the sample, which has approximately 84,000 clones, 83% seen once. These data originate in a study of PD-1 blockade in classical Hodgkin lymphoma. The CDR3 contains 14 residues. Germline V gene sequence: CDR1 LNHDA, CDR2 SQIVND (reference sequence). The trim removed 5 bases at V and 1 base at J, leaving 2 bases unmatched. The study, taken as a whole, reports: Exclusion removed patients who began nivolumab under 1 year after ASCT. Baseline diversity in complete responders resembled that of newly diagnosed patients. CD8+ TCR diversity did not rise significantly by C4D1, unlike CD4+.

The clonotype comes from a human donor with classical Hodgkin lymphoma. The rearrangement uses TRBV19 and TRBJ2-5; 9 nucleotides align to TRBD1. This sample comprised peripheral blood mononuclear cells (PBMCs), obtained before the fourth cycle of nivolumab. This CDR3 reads CASSLDRGQETQYF. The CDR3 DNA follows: TGTGCCAGTAGTCTGGACAGGGGCCAAGAGACCCAGTACTTC.